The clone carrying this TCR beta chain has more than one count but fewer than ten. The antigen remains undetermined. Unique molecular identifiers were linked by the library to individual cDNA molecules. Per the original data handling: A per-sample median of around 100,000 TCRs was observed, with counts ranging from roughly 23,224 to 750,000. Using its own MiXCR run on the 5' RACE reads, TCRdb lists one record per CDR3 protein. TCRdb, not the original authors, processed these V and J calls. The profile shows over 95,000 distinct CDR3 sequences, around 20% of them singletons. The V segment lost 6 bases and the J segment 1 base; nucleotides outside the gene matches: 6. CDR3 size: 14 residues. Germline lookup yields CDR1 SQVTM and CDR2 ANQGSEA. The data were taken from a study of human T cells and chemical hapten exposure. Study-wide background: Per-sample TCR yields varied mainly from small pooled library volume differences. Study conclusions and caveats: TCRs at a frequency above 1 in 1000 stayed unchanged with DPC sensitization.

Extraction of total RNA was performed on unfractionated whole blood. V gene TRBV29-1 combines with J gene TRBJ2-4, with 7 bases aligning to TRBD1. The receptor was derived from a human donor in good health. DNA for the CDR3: TGCAGCGTCGAGATGACAGGGGCCAAAAACATTCAGTACTTC. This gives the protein CSVEMTGAKNIQYF.